One and the same sample provided the 5 T cell receptor beta chains below, sequenced in a study of blood T cell repertoires in COVID-19. Using immunoSEQ multiplex PCR, the repertoire was profiled, and TCRdb retains in-frame clones only, with some absent. The data hold 85,000 to 100,000 clones, with 85% to 90% observed a single time. The sample comprised peripheral blood. The receptors were sampled from a man aged 50-60 years with COVID-19, enrolled during active disease.

In this sample, this clone turned up a few times. This chain uses TRBV30 with TRBJ2-7, with D maybe TRBD1 (6 bases). This CDR3 is 15 amino acids long. Germline V gene data show CDR1 as GTSNPN and CDR2 as SVGIG (reference sequence). The ends were cut back, 5 bases at V and 0 bases at J, with 17 bases in the middle. The CDR3 DNA sequence: TGTGCCTGGGGGGGCATCAGTGAAAGCTCCTACGAGCAGTACTTC. It yields the protein CAWGGISESSYEQYF.

The chain is built from TRBV4-1 and TRBJ2-1; the match to TRBD2 covers 7 bases. Germline CDR1 is MGHRA and CDR2 is YSYEKL. J was trimmed by 4 bases and V by 2 bases; bases with no gene match: 5. The CDR3 has 15 residues. For the CDR3, the DNA is TGCGCCAGCAGCCAACGTACTAGCGCATACAATGAGCAGTTCTTC. Protein: CASSQRTSAYNEQFF.

In this sample, this clone turned up once. J is TRBJ2-5 and V is TRBV4-3, with 7 bases matching TRBD1. The CDR3 length is 14 residues. Trimming at V came to 1 base and at J to 4 bases, leaving 3 bases not matched to a gene. CDR1 and CDR2 from the germline V gene are LGHNA and YSLEER. CDR3 sequence (DNA): TGCGCCAGCAGCCAAGGGGCAGGGGGAGAGACCCAGTACTTC. This sequence encodes CASSQGAGGETQYF.

The chain combines TRBV15 with TRBJ1-2; 7 bases match TRBD1. Germline V gene lookup returns CDR1 LNHNV and CDR2 YYDKDF (reference sequence). The J segment lost 4 bases and the V segment lost 5 bases, leaving 7 bases of the junction unmatched. The CDR3 totals 14 residues. CDR3 in amino acids: CATSPARGSYGYTF. The CDR3 region has the DNA TGTGCCACCAGCCCCGCCAGGGGGAGCTATGGCTACACCTTC.

Here the CDR3 reads CATSRVGGSGGQPQHF. The CDR3 DNA follows: TGTGCCACCAGCAGAGTGGGGGGTAGCGGAGGTCAGCCCCAGCATTTT. The chain uses TRBV15 and TRBJ1-5, with D possibly being TRBD1 (5 bases). V was clipped by 1 base and J by 6 bases, with 16 bases between them. Looked up from germline, CDR1 is LNHNV and CDR2 is YYDKDF (reference sequence). The CDR3 has 16 residues.